The clone carrying this T cell receptor (beta chain) was counted between two and nine times. As yet, its antigen is unknown. This entry comes from a study of blood T cells in healthy people across ages. Study-wide context: Per two T cells, template switching captured roughly one barcoded beta molecule.

Caucasian, healthy and from Russia, the donors were aged between about 6 and 90. General observations from the study: Diversity was higher, and naive CD4+ cells more numerous, in long-lived donors than in aged donors. When one million T cells were used, diversity estimates were thought to be underestimates.

Next came a second PCR, run for about 6 to 11 cycles, which used a sample-barcoded 5' primer along with a J-beta primer mix. Each CDR3 protein is one row after TCRdb ran MiXCR on the 5' RACE reads. This table holds some 1.5 million distinct CDR3 sequences, 25% to 30% found once. The CDR3 runs 15 residues. V trimming: 7 bases; J trimming: 4 bases; junction bases outside the gene matches: 11. Germline CDR1 reads LGHDT; CDR2 reads YNNKEL (reference sequence). This chain uses TRBV3-1 with TRBJ1-2; 8 nucleotides align to TRBD1. Sequencing input: blood. This TCR was recovered from a woman aged 25 to 39 in good health. The CDR3 is CASTAPGQGAYGYTF. CDR3 DNA sequence: TGTGCCAGCACCGCTCCCGGACAGGGCGCCTATGGCTACACCTTC.